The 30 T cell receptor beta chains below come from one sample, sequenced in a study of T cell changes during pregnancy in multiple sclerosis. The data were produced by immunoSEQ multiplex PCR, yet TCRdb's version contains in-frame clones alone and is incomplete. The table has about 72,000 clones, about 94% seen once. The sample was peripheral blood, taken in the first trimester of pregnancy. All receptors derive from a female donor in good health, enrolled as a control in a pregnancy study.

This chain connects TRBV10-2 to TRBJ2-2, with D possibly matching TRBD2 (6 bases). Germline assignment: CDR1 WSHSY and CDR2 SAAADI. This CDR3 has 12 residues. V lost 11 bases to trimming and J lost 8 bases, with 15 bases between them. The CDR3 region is CAGGGTTGELFF. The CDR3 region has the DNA TGCGCCGGAGGAGGGACGACGGGGGAGCTGTTTTTT.

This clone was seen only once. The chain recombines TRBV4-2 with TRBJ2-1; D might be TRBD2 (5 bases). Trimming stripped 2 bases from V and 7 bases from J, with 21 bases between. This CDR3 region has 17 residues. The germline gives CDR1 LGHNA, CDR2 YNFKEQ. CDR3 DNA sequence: TGTGCCAGCAGCCAATCACTAGGCGGTCGGAGCCTAAATGAGCAGTTCTTC. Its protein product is CASSQSLGGRSLNEQFF.

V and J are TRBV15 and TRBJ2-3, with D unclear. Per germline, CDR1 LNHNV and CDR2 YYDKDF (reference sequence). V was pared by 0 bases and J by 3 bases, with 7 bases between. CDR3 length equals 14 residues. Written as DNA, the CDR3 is TGTGCCACCAGCAGAGATTTAGAAACAGATACGCAGTATTTT. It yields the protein CATSRDLETDTQYF.

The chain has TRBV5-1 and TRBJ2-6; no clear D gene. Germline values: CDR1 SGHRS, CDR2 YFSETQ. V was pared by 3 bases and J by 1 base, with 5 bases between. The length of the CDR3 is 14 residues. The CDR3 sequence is CASSSSSGANVLTF. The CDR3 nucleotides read TGCGCCAGCAGCTCCTCGTCTGGGGCCAACGTCCTGACTTTC.

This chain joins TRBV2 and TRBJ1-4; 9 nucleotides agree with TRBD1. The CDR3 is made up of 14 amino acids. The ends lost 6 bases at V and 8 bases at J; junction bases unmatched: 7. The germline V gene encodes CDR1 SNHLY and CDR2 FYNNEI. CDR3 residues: CASSLGQGREKLFF. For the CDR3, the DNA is TGTGCCAGCAGCCTAGGACAGGGGCGCGAAAAACTGTTTTTT.

CDR3 loop: CASTEGSFQAFF. The DNA for the CDR3 is TGTGCCAGCACAGAGGGTTCGTTCCAAGCTTTCTTT. V gene TRBV6-6 combines with J gene TRBJ1-1; the D is unclear. The germline CDR1 and CDR2 sequences are MNHNY and SVGAGI (reference sequence). The CDR3 runs to 12 residues. Trimming took 7 bases from V and 9 from J, leaving 15 bases between them.

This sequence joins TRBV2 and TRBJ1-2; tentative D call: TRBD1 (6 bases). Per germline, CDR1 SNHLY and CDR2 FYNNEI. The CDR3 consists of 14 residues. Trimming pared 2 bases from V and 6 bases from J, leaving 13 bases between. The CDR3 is CASSESLGADGYTF. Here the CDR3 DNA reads TGTGCCAGCAGTGAAAGTTTGGGGGCCGATGGCTACACCTTC. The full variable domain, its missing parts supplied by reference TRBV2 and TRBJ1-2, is EPEVTQTPSHQVTQMGQEVILRCVPISNHLYFYWYRQILGQKVEFLVSFYNNEISEKSEIFDDQFSVERPDGSNFTLKIRSTKLEDSAMYFCASSESLGADGYTFGSGTRLTVV.

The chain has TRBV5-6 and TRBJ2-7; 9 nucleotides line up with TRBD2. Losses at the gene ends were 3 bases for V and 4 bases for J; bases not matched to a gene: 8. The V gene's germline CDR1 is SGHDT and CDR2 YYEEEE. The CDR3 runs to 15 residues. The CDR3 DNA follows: TGTGCCAGCAGCTCACCGGGACTAGCTTTTTACGAGCAGTACTTC. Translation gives CASSSPGLAFYEQYF.

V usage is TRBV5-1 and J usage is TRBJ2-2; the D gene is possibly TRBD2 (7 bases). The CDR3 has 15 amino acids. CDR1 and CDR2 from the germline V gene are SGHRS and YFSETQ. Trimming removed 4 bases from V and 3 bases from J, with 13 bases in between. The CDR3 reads CASSVQGGDTGELFF. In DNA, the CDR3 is TGCGCCAGCAGCGTACAGGGAGGGGACACCGGGGAGCTGTTTTTT.

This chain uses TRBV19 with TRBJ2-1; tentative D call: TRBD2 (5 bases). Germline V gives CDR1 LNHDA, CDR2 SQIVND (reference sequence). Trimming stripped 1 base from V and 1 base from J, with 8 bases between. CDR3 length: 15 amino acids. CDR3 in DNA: TGTGCCAGTAGTATAGGTGCGGGTTCCTACAATGAGCAGTTCTTC. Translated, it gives CASSIGAGSYNEQFF.

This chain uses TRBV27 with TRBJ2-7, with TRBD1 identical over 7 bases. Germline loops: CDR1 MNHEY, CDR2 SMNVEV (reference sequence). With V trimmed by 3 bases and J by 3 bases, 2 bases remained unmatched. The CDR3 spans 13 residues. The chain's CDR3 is CASSLAGGYEQYF. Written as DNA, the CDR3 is TGTGCCAGCAGTTTGGCAGGGGGCTACGAGCAGTACTTC.

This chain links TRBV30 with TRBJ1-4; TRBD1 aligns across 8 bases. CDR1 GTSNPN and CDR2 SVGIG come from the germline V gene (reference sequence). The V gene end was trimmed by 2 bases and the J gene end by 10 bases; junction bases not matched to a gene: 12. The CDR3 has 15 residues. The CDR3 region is CAWSSPGQEVGKLFF. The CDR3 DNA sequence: TGTGCCTGGAGTTCACCGGGACAGGAGGTCGGAAAACTGTTTTTT.

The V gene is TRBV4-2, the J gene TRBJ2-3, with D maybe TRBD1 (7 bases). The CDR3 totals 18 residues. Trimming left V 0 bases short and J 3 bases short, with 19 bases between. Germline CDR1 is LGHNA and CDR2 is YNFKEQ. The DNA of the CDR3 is TGTGCCAGCAGCCAAGATTCTCTTTGGGCGGGACAGACAGATACGCAGTATTTT. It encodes CASSQDSLWAGQTDTQYF.

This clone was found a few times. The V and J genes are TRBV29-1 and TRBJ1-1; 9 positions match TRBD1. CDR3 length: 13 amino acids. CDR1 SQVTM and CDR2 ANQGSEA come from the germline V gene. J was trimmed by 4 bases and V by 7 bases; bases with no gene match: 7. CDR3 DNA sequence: TGCAGCGATCTACAGGGGGCTGGCACTGAAGCTTTCTTT. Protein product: CSDLQGAGTEAFF.

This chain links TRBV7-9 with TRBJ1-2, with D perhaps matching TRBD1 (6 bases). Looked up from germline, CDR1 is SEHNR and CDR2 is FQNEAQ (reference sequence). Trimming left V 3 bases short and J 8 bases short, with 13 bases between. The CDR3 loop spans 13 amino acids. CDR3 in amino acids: CASSFEGDRGYTF. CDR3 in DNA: TGTGCCAGCAGCTTTGAGGGGGATCGGGGCTACACCTTC.

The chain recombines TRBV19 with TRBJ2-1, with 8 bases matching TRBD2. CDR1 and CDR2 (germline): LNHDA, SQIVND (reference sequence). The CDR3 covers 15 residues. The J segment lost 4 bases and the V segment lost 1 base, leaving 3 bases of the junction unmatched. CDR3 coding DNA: TGTGCCAGTAGTATAGTTCCTAGCGGGTACAATGAGCAGTTCTTC. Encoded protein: CASSIVPSGYNEQFF. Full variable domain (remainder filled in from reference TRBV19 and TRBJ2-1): DGGITQSPKYLFRKEGQNVTLSCEQNLNHDAMYWYRQDPGQGLRLIYYSQIVNDFQKGDIAEGYSVSREKKESFPLTVTSAQKNPTAFYLCASSIVPSGYNEQFFGPGTRLTVL.

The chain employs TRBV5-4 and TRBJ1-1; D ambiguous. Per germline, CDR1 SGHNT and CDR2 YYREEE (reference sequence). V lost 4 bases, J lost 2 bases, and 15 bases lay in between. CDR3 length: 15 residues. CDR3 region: CASSRLGGYNTEAFF. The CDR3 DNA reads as TGTGCCAGCAGCCGTTTGGGAGGCTACAACACTGAAGCTTTCTTT.

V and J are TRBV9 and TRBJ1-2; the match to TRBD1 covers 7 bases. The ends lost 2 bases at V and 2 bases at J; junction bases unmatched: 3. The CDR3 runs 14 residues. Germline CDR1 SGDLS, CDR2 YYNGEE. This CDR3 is CASSVQGQNYGYTF. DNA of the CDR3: TGTGCCAGCAGCGTTCAGGGACAGAACTATGGCTACACCTTC.

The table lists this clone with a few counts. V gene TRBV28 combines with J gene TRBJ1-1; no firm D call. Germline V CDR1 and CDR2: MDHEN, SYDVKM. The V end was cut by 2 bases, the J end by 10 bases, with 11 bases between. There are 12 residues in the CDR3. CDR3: CASSLKAGGAFF. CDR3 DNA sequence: TGTGCCAGCAGTTTAAAGGCGGGAGGAGCTTTCTTT. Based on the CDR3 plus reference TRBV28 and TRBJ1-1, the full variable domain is DVKVTQSSRYLVKRTGEKVFLECVQDMDHENMFWYRQDPGLGLRLIYFSYDVKMKEKGDIPEGYSVSREKKERFSLILESASTNQTSMYLCASSLKAGGAFFGQGTRLTVV.

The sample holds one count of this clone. The CDR3 reads CASSLQGRSNSSPLHF. As DNA, the CDR3 is TGCGCCAGCAGCTTACAGGGGCGCAGTAATAGTTCACCCCTCCACTTT. The rearrangement joins TRBV5-1 to TRBJ1-6; 7 bases are a match to TRBD1. The germline gives CDR1 SGHRS, CDR2 YFSETQ. The CDR3 length is 16 residues. V dropped 2 bases and J dropped 9; count of bases not matched to a gene: 11.

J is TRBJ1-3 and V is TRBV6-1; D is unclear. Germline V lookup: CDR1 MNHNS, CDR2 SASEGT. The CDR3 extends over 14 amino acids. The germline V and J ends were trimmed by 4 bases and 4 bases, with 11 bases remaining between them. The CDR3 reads CASSVTGVGNTIYF. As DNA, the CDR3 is TGTGCCAGCAGTGTCACCGGGGTAGGAAACACCATATATTTT.

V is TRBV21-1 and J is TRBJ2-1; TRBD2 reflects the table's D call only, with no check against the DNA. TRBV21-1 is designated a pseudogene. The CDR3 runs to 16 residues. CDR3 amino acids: CASSKRIAGGYNEQFF. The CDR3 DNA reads TGTGCCAGCAGCAAAAGGATTGCGGGAGGGTACAATGAGCAGTTCTTC.

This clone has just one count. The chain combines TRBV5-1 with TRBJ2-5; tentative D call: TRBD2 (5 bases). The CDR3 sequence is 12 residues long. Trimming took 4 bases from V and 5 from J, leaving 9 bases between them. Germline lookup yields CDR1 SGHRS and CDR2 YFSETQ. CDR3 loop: CASSLSGETQYF. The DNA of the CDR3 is TGCGCCAGCAGCCTGTCGGGGGAGACCCAGTACTTC.

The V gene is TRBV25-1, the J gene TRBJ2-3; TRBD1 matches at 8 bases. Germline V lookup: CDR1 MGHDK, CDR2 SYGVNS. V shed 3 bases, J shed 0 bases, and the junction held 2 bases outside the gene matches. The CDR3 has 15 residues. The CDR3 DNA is TGTGCCAGCAGTGAGGCAGGGGGCAGCACAGATACGCAGTATTTT. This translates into CASSEAGGSTDTQYF.

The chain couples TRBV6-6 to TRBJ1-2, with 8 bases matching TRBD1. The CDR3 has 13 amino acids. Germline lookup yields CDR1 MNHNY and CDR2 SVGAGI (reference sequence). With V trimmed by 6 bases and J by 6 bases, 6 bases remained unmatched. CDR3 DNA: TGTGCCAGCAGCCCGGACAGGGTGAATGGCTACACCTTC. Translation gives CASSPDRVNGYTF.

The CDR3 spells CAIRRGSGRGFYEQYF. The CDR3, as DNA: TGTGCCATCCGTCGGGGTAGCGGGAGAGGGTTTTACGAGCAGTACTTC. The genes are TRBV10-3 and TRBJ2-7, with TRBD2 matching 9 bases. The CDR3 contains 16 residues. Germline assignment: CDR1 ENHRY and CDR2 SYGVKD. V trimming: 8 bases; J trimming: 4 bases; junction bases outside the gene matches: 15.

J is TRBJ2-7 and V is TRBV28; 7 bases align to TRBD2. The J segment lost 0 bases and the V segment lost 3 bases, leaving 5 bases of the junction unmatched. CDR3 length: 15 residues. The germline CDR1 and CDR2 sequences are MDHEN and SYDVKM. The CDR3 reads CASSFSGGRSYEQYF. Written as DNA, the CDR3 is TGTGCCAGCAGTTTTTCGGGAGGCCGCTCCTACGAGCAGTACTTC.

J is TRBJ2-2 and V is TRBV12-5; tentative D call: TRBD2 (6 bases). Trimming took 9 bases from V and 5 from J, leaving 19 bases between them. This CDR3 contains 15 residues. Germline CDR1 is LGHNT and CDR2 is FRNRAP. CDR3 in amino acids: CARNRPGGETGELFF. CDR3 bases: TGTGCTAGGAATCGGCCGGGCGGGGAAACCGGGGAGCTGTTTTTT.

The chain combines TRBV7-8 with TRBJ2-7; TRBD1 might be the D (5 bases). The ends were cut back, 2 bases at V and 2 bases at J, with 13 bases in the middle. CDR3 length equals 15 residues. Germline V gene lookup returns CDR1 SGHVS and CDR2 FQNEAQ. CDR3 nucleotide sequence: TGTGCCAGCAGCTTAAGTCGGACACCCACCTACGAGCAGTACTTC. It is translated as CASSLSRTPTYEQYF.

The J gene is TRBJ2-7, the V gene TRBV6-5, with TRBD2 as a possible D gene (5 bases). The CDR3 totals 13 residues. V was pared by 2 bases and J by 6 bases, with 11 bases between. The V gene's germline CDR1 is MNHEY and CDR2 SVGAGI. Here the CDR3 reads CASSYRRGPEQYF. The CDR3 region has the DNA TGTGCCAGCAGTTACCGCCGGGGTCCCGAGCAGTACTTC.